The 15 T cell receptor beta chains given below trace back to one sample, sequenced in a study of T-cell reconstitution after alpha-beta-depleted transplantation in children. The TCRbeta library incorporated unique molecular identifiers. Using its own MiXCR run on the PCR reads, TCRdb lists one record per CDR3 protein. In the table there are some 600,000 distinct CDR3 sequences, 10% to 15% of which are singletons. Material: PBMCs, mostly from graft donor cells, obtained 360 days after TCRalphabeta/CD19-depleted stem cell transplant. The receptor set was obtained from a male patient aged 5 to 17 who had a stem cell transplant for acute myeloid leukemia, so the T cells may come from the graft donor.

The chain's CDR3 is CSAGGGDRDMYGYTF. CDR3 bases: TGCAGCGCCGGAGGGGGGGACAGGGACATGTATGGCTACACCTTC. The chain recombines TRBV29-1 with TRBJ1-2; TRBD1 aligns across 9 bases. The CDR3 loop spans 15 amino acids. Trimming cost V 7 bases and J 5 bases; bases outside gene matches: 14. Germline V CDR1 and CDR2: SQVTM, ANQGSEA.

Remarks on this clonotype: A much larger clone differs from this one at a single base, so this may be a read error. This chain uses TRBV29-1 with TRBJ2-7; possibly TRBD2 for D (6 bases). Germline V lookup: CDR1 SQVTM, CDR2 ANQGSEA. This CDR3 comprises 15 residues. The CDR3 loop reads CSVVGAGLLTYQQYF. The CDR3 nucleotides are TGCAGCGTTGTGGGTGCTGGACTACTTACCTACCAGCAGTACTTC.

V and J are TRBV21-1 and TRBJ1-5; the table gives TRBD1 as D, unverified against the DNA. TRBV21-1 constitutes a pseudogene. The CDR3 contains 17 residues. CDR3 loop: CASSSMSGRRENQPQHF. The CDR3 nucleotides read TGTGCCAGCAGCTCAATGTCGGGACGGAGGGAGAATCAGCCCCAGCATTTT.

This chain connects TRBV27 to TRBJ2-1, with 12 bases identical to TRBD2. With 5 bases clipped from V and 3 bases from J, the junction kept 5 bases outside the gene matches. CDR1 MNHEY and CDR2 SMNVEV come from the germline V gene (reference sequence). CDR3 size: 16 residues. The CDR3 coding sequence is TGTGCCAGCAGTACCGGACTAGCGGGATACTACAATGAGCAGTTCTTC. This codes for CASSTGLAGYYNEQFF.

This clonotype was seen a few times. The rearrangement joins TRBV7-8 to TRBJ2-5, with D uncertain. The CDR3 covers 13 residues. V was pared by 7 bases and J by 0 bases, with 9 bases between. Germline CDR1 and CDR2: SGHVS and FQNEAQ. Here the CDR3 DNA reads TGTGCCAGCAACATAGGTAACCAAGAGACCCAGTACTTC. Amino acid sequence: CASNIGNQETQYF.

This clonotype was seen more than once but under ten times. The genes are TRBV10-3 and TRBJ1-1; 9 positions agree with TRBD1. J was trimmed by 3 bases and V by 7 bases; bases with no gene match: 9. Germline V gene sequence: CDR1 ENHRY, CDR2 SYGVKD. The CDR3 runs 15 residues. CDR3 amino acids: CAIKRETGGDTEAFF. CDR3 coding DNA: TGTGCCATCAAGAGAGAGACAGGGGGGGACACTGAAGCTTTCTTT.

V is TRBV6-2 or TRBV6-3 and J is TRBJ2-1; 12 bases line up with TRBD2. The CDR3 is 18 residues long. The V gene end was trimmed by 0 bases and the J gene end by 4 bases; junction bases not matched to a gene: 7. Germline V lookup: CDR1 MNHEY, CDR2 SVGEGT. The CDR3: CASSYSKTSGRAYNEQFF. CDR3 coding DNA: TGTGCCAGCAGTTACTCCAAGACTAGCGGGAGAGCATACAATGAGCAGTTCTTC.

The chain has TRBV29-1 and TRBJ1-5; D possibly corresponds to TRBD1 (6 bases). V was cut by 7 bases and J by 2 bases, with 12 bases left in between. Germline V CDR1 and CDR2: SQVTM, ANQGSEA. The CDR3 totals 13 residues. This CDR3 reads CSAAGGGNQPQHF. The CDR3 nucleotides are TGCAGCGCCGCTGGGGGCGGCAATCAGCCCCAGCATTTT.

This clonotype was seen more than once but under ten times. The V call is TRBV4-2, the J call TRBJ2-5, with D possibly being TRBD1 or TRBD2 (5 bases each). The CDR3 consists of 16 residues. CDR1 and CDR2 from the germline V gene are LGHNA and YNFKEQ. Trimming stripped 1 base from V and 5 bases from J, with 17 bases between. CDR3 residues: CASSQVSLGEWETQYF. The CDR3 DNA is TGTGCCAGCAGCCAAGTCTCCCTAGGGGAGTGGGAGACCCAGTACTTC.

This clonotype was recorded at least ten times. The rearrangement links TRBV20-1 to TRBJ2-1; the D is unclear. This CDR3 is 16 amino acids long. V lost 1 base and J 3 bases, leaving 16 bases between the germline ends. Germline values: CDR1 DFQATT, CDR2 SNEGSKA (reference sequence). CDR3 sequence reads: CSARGASDRLYNEQFF. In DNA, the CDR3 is TGCAGTGCTAGAGGAGCGTCCGACCGGCTCTACAATGAGCAGTTCTTC.

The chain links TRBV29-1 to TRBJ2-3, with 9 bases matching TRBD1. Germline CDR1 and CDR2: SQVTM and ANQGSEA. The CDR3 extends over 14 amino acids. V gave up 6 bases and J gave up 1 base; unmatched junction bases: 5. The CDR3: CSVDRGGGTDTQYF. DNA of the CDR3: TGCAGCGTCGACAGGGGGGGAGGCACAGATACGCAGTATTTT.

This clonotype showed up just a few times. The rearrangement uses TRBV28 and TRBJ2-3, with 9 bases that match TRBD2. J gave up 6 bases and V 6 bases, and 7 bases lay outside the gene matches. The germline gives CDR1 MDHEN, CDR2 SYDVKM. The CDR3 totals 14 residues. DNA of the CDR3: TGTGCCAGCAGGGGCGGGAGGGCCGCGGATACGCAGTATTTT. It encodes CASRGGRAADTQYF. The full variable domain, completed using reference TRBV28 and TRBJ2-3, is DVKVTQSSRYLVKRTGEKVFLECVQDMDHENMFWYRQDPGLGLRLIYFSYDVKMKEKGDIPEGYSVSREKKERFSLILESASTNQTSMYLCASRGGRAADTQYFGPGTRLTVL.

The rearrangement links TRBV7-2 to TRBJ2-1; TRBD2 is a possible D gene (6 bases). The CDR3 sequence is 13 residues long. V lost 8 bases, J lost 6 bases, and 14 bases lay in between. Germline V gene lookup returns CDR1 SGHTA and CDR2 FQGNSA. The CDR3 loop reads CASLGGPFNEQFF. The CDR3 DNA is TGTGCCAGCCTCGGAGGGCCCTTCAATGAGCAGTTCTTC.

The CDR3 DNA reads as TGTGCCAGCAGTGAATCAGGGGTATCCTACGAGCAGTACTTC. Protein: CASSESGVSYEQYF. The rearrangement uses TRBV28 and TRBJ2-7; weak D call: TRBD1 (6 bases). CDR1 is MDHEN and CDR2 is SYDVKM in the germline V gene. Trimming removed 5 bases from V and 1 base from J, with 12 bases in between. The CDR3 has 14 residues.

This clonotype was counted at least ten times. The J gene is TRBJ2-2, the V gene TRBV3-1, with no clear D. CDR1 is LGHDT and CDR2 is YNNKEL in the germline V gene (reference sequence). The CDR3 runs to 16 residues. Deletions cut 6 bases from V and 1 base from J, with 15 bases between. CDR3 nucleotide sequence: TGTGCCAGCAGTACCGTGGCGCAGCGGAACACCGGGGAGCTGTTTTTT. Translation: CASSTVAQRNTGELFF.